Sequencing of this T cell receptor beta chain was carried out in a study of blood T cell repertoires in COVID-19. In the study overall: Specimens from acute and convalescent COVID-19 originated in the United States, Italy and Spain.

CDR1 and CDR2 from the germline V gene are SEHNR and FQNEAQ (reference sequence). The CDR3 contains 13 residues. Between the trimmed V and J ends, which lost 4 bases and 3 bases, there was a span of 10 bases. In the authors' methods: The authors estimated nucleated cell counts from reference gene primer amplification. This table comes from immunoSEQ multiplex PCR, and its TCRdb copy is limited to in-frame clones, with some not included. The V and J calls and clone size were taken over from that table, and D and trimming were inferred from the DNA. This sample has around 120,000 clones, with about 87% found just once.

The sequence was collected from a woman in her 70s with acute or convalescent COVID-19. This chain uses TRBV7-9 with TRBJ2-7, with D unresolved. The source material was peripheral blood. The CDR3 DNA reads TGTGCCAGCAGCTCAACGACACACTACGAGCAGTACTTC. Encoded protein: CASSSTTHYEQYF. The full variable domain, in which reference TRBV7-9 and TRBJ2-7 provide the parts outside the CDR3, is DTGVSQNPRHKITKRGQNVTFRCDPISEHNRLYWYRQTLGQGPEFLTYFQNEAQLEKSRLLSDRFSAERPKGSFSTLEIQRTEQGDSAMYLCASSSTTHYEQYFGPGTRLTVT.